One and the same sample provided the 26 T cell receptor beta chains below, sequenced in a study of T cell changes during pregnancy in multiple sclerosis. Clones were read by immunoSEQ multiplex PCR, and TCRdb kept only the in-frame ones, dropping some. The sample records around 25,000 clones, roughly 90% being singletons. The sequenced sample was CD8+ T cells from peripheral blood mononuclear cells, obtained in the third trimester of pregnancy. The receptor set was obtained from a female donor in good health, enrolled as a control in a pregnancy study.

The chain couples TRBV6-1 to TRBJ2-2; a weak D match, TRBD1 (5 bases). This CDR3 is built from 14 residues. Germline CDR1 reads MNHNS; CDR2 reads SASEGT. V lost 8 bases, J lost 6 bases, and 16 bases lay in between. CDR3 in amino acids: CASPPTGDSGELFF. Here the CDR3 DNA reads TGTGCCAGCCCGCCCACAGGAGATTCCGGGGAGCTGTTTTTT.

The chain joins TRBV6-1 to TRBJ2-3, with 11 bases lining up with TRBD1. CDR1 is MNHNS and CDR2 is SASEGT in the germline V gene. The V gene end was trimmed by 1 base and the J gene end by 4 bases; junction bases not matched to a gene: 1. This CDR3 spans 15 amino acids. CDR3 nucleotides: TGTGCCAGCAGTGAAGGGACAGGGGGCGCAGATACGCAGTATTTT. Amino acids: CASSEGTGGADTQYF.

The chain joins TRBV28 to TRBJ2-3; no firm D call. From germline, CDR1 is MDHEN and CDR2 SYDVKM. The V end lost 6 bases, the J end lost 9 bases, and 10 bases lay between the germline ends. The CDR3 consists of 11 residues. The CDR3 DNA is TGTGCCAGCAGGGTCGACAAAACGCAGTATTTT. Amino acid sequence: CASRVDKTQYF.

This rearrangement joins TRBV28 to TRBJ2-3; a weak D match, TRBD1 (6 bases). V was pared by 6 bases and J by 3 bases, with 16 bases between. This CDR3 is 15 amino acids long. Germline assignment: CDR1 MDHEN and CDR2 SYDVKM. The CDR3 here is CASRAGQFQTDTQYF. Written as DNA, the CDR3 is TGTGCCAGCAGGGCTGGACAGTTCCAGACAGATACGCAGTATTTT.

The chain couples TRBV4-1 to TRBJ2-7, with 12 nucleotides matching TRBD2. CDR3 size: 16 residues. V lost 4 bases and J lost 6; bases outside the gene matches: 10. Germline V gene lookup returns CDR1 MGHRA and CDR2 YSYEKL. CDR3 in DNA: TGCGCCAGCAGCCCCTCCAAGACTAGCGGGAGTCTCGAGCAGTACTTC. It is translated as CASSPSKTSGSLEQYF.

The V gene is TRBV30, the J gene TRBJ2-7, with a possible D match to TRBD2 (5 bases). Trimming shortened V by 4 bases and J by 0 bases, and 13 bases separated the two germline ends. The CDR3 length is 14 residues. The germline CDR1 and CDR2 sequences are GTSNPN and SVGIG (reference sequence). Written as DNA, the CDR3 is TGTGCCTGGAATTTCGGGGTCGACTCCTACGAGCAGTACTTC. It yields the protein CAWNFGVDSYEQYF.

The count of this clone is one. J is TRBJ1-6 and V is TRBV6-4, with 8 bases aligning to TRBD1. This CDR3 contains 14 residues. Per germline, CDR1 MRHNA and CDR2 SNTAGT. Germline trimming cut 4 bases from V and 7 bases from J; bases unmatched to any gene: 3. The CDR3 loop reads CASSVTGGNSPLHF. The CDR3 DNA follows: TGTGCCAGCAGTGTTACAGGGGGAAATTCACCCCTCCACTTT.

The count of this clone is one. DNA for the CDR3: TGTGCCAGCAGCCTCACAGGGGGCGCAAATGGCTACACCTTC. Protein sequence: CASSLTGGANGYTF. This chain links TRBV14 with TRBJ1-2; 9 nucleotides line up with TRBD1. V gave up 4 bases and J gave up 6 bases; unmatched junction bases: 6. Germline CDR1 and CDR2: SGHDN and FVKESK. The CDR3 is 14 amino acids.

The V and J genes are TRBV4-1 and TRBJ2-2; 9 positions match TRBD2. Germline-derived CDR1 and CDR2 are MGHRA and YSYEKL. V was pared by 1 base and J by 0 bases, with 6 bases of the junction left unmatched. There are 18 residues in the CDR3. In nucleotides, the CDR3 is TGCGCCAGCAGCCAAGTCGGACTAGCGATTACGAACACCGGGGAGCTGTTTTTT. Its translation is CASSQVGLAITNTGELFF.

The chain links TRBV27 to TRBJ1-5; a possible D gene is TRBD1 (6 bases). V dropped 5 bases and J dropped 2 bases, with 19 bases sitting between them. The CDR3 is 17 residues long. Germline values: CDR1 MNHEY, CDR2 SMNVEV (reference sequence). In nucleotides, the CDR3 is TGTGCCAGCAGTCGTCTTAGTGGGGGGGGCGGCAATCAGCCCCAGCATTTT. Residues: CASSRLSGGGGNQPQHF.

This chain joins TRBV6-5 and TRBJ2-7; 7 bases align to TRBD1. CDR1 and CDR2 (germline): MNHEY, SVGAGI. The ends lost 2 bases at V and 2 bases at J; junction bases unmatched: 3. The CDR3 totals 14 residues. CDR3 DNA: TGTGCCAGCAGTTACGGTCAGGGGGCCTACGAGCAGTACTTC. This gives the protein CASSYGQGAYEQYF.

The table lists this clone with a few counts. The V call is TRBV6-4, the J call TRBJ2-3; 8 bases align to TRBD2. Germline V gene lookup returns CDR1 MRHNA and CDR2 SNTAGT. This CDR3 spans 15 amino acids. Trimming removed 3 bases from V and 0 bases from J; junction bases left unmatched: 2. The CDR3 DNA sequence: TGTGCCAGCAGTGAATCTAGCGGGAGCACAGATACGCAGTATTTT. Translation gives CASSESSGSTDTQYF.

The gene calls are TRBV29-1 and TRBJ2-5; TRBD2 matches at 12 bases. This CDR3 has 13 residues. CDR1 and CDR2 (germline): SQVTM, ANQGSEA. The J segment lost 5 bases and the V segment lost 7 bases, leaving 5 bases of the junction unmatched. The CDR3 region has the DNA TGCAGCGGACTAGCGGGGGCTGGGGAGACCCAGTACTTC. It yields the protein CSGLAGAGETQYF. Complete variable domain (other parts from reference TRBV29-1 and TRBJ2-5): SAVISQKPSRDICQRGTSLTIQCQVDSQVTMMFWYRQQPGQSLTLIATANQGSEATYESGFVIDKFPISRPNLTFSTLTVSNMSPEDSSIYLCSGLAGAGETQYFGPGTRLLVL.

The rearrangement uses TRBV10-3 and TRBJ2-1; 10 positions agree with TRBD2. The germline gives CDR1 ENHRY, CDR2 SYGVKD. The CDR3 totals 14 residues. Unmatched junction bases numbered 9, after V lost 10 bases and J lost 6 bases. Here the CDR3 reads CATVAASGGNEQFF. The CDR3 DNA sequence: TGTGCCACAGTGGCGGCTAGCGGGGGCAATGAGCAGTTCTTC.

This clone was recorded only once. The chain joins TRBV7-3 to TRBJ2-7; 8 bases match TRBD1. Per germline, CDR1 SGHTA and CDR2 FQGTGA. This CDR3 contains 13 residues. Germline trimming cut 4 bases from V and 6 bases from J; bases unmatched to any gene: 5. This chain's CDR3 is CASSYGTGSEQYF. Written as DNA, the CDR3 is TGTGCCAGCAGCTATGGGACAGGCAGCGAGCAGTACTTC.

The chain combines TRBV5-4 with TRBJ1-1, with 7 bases identical to TRBD1. In germline, CDR1 is SGHNT, CDR2 YYREEE (reference sequence). The CDR3 runs to 16 residues. The trim removed 4 bases at V and 6 bases at J, leaving 15 bases unmatched. The CDR3 coding sequence is TGTGCCAGCAGCCCAGGGGGTGCGGTATGGCTGGCTGAAGCTTTCTTT. The encoded protein is CASSPGGAVWLAEAFF.

This clone has a handful of counts. This chain uses TRBV6-4 with TRBJ2-1, with 8 nucleotides matching TRBD2. CDR1 and CDR2 (germline): MRHNA, SNTAGT. The V gene end was trimmed by 0 bases and the J gene end by 5 bases; junction bases not matched to a gene: 6. The CDR3 totals 16 residues. The DNA of the CDR3 is TGTGCCAGCAGTGACTCTGCGGGAGGAGGAAACAATGAGCAGTTCTTC. This sequence encodes CASSDSAGGGNNEQFF.

V usage is TRBV9 and J usage is TRBJ2-7; a weak D match, TRBD2 (5 bases). Trimming took 4 bases from V and 1 from J, leaving 12 bases between them. CDR3 length: 14 amino acids. The germline CDR1 and CDR2 sequences are SGDLS and YYNGEE. In nucleotides, the CDR3 is TGTGCCAGCAGCCCCTCAGCGGATTCCTACGAGCAGTACTTC. It is translated as CASSPSADSYEQYF.

The J gene is TRBJ2-5, the V gene TRBV5-6, with TRBD1 matching 7 bases. There are 14 residues in the CDR3. The V segment lost 4 bases and the J segment 5 bases; nucleotides outside the gene matches: 8. The germline CDR1 and CDR2 sequences are SGHDT and YYEEEE. The CDR3 region is CASSATGLGETQYF. In DNA form, the CDR3 reads TGTGCCAGCAGCGCGACAGGGTTGGGGGAGACCCAGTACTTC.

This rearrangement joins TRBV27 to TRBJ1-1; D is possibly TRBD1 (5 bases). Trimming left V 3 bases short and J 7 bases short, with 12 bases between. Germline V gene data show CDR1 as MNHEY and CDR2 as SMNVEV (reference sequence). The CDR3 spans 13 residues. This CDR3 reads CASSFSGANEAFF. The CDR3 nucleotides are TGTGCCAGCAGTTTTAGTGGGGCGAATGAAGCTTTCTTT.

The rearrangement links TRBV29-1 to TRBJ2-1, with TRBD2 matching over 7 bases. The ends lost 1 base at V and 6 bases at J; junction bases unmatched: 12. Germline assignment: CDR1 SQVTM and CDR2 ANQGSEA. The CDR3 consists of 16 residues. The CDR3 nucleotides read TGCAGCGTTGAAGGATTTGTGGACGGGAGGACCAATGAGCAGTTCTTC. Translated, it gives CSVEGFVDGRTNEQFF.

The rearrangement links TRBV19 to TRBJ1-5, with D perhaps TRBD1 (5 bases). V lost 6 bases, J lost 7 bases, and 22 bases lay in between. CDR1 and CDR2 (germline): LNHDA, SQIVND (reference sequence). This CDR3 contains 16 residues. DNA of the CDR3: TGTGCCAGTAGCCTCAACCCGGGACTTCCAGAACAGCCCCAGCATTTT. Protein product: CASSLNPGLPEQPQHF.

The V and J genes are TRBV7-3 and TRBJ2-7, with D perhaps matching TRBD1 (5 bases). The CDR3 totals 14 residues. Germline V gene sequence: CDR1 SGHTA, CDR2 FQGTGA. V shed 4 bases and J shed 7 bases, with 17 bases lying between them. CDR3 DNA sequence: TGTGCCAGCAGCTCGGACACTTGGGGCACGGAGCAGTACTTC. This gives the protein CASSSDTWGTEQYF.

Only one count was recorded for this clone. The J gene is TRBJ1-1, the V gene TRBV19; D uncertain. Looked up from germline, CDR1 is LNHDA and CDR2 is SQIVND (reference sequence). This CDR3 contains 13 residues. The V end lost 7 bases, the J end lost 8 bases, and 17 bases lay between the germline ends. The CDR3 here is CASTPSMVREAFF. DNA for the CDR3: TGTGCCAGTACCCCTTCCATGGTCAGGGAAGCTTTCTTT.

The rearrangement joins TRBV7-3 to TRBJ2-3; 10 nucleotides line up with TRBD2. The germline V gene has CDR1 SGHTA and CDR2 FQGTGA. With V trimmed by 4 bases and J by 4 bases, 5 bases remained unmatched. The CDR3 runs 15 residues. This CDR3 reads CASSSGLAVSDTQYF. As DNA, the CDR3 is TGTGCCAGCAGCTCAGGACTAGCGGTTTCAGATACGCAGTATTTT.

This chain uses TRBV18 with TRBJ1-1, with 7 bases fitting TRBD1. Germline V lookup: CDR1 KGHSH, CDR2 LQKENI. The CDR3 length is 21 residues. V lost 3 bases, J lost 4 bases, and 26 bases stayed unmatched. CDR3: CASSPRSLYTDRDVIGTEAFF. CDR3 DNA: TGTGCCAGCTCACCCCGGAGCCTCTATACCGACAGGGATGTAATTGGCACTGAAGCTTTCTTT.